The rows below give T cell receptor beta chains drawn from one sample of a study of identical twins. TCRdb re-called the 5' RACE reads with MiXCR, one entry per CDR3 protein. The table includes some 1,700,000 distinct CDR3 sequences, around a third detected once. The sample comprised cord blood. Receptors originate from a newborn girl in good health. Each CDR3 is given with its conserved first and last residue. The order of the fields is V gene, J gene, D gene, clone size, CDR3 DNA, CDR3 protein. A D gene is named only where the DNA matches it firmly. The size of a clone is reported for some rows only, either as once, few or many, or as a class for expanded clones.

TRBV2	TRBJ1-2	-	few	TGTGCCAGCAGGCCACAGGGACATAAATCTCCTAACTATGGCTACACCTTC	CASRPQGHKSPNYGYTF
TRBV19	TRBJ2-1	-	few	TGTGCCAGTACCGGTTCTAGGGTCAATGAGCAGTTCTTC	CASTGSRVNEQFF
TRBV27	TRBJ2-4	-	-	TGTGCCAGCAGTACGATTAGGGGTACCAAAAACATTCAGTACTTC	CASSTIRGTKNIQYF
TRBV2	TRBJ2-1	TRBD1	-	TGTGCCAGCACCGGACAGGATCCCTACAATGAGCAGTTCTTC	CASTGQDPYNEQFF
TRBV5-1	TRBJ2-3	TRBD2	-	TGCGCCAGCAGCTCCCTAGCGGAAAGCACAGATACGCAGTATTTT	CASSSLAESTDTQYF
TRBV20-1	TRBJ2-3	-	few	TGCAGTGCTAGAGAGGGGTGGGCAGATACGCAGTATTTT	CSAREGWADTQYF
TRBV20-1	TRBJ2-5	TRBD2	-	TGCAGTGCTAGCCCAACTAGCGGGAGGTACCAAGAGACCCAGTACTTC	CSASPTSGRYQETQYF
TRBV20-1	TRBJ2-3	TRBD2	-	TGCAGTGCTATAGCGGGGGGGCTCCGCGCAGATACGCAGTATTTT	CSAIAGGLRADTQYF
TRBV20-1	TRBJ2-5	-	-	TGCAGTGCTCTAGCTCCCGATTGGTACCAAGAGACCCAGTACTTC	CSALAPDWYQETQYF
TRBV20-1	TRBJ1-2	-	-	TGCAGTGCCCGACGGTGGCAGGGATTCCCGCACTATGGCTACACCTTC	CSARRWQGFPHYGYTF
TRBV12-3/TRBV12-4	TRBJ1-4	-	few	TGTGCCAGCAGTCCCCTCGGGGCTAATAAAAAACTGTTTTTT	CASSPLGANKKLFF
TRBV4-1	TRBJ2-3	TRBD2	few	TGCGCCAGCAGCCAAGTGCTAGCGGGGGTCCACACAGATACGCAGTATTTT	CASSQVLAGVHTDTQYF
TRBV15	TRBJ2-1	TRBD2	few	TGTGCCACCAGCCCTAAAGGGACTATCAATGAGCAGTTCTTC	CATSPKGTINEQFF
TRBV27	TRBJ2-7	TRBD2	-	TGTGCCAGCAGTCCACTAGCGGGAGCGCACGAGCAGTACTTC	CASSPLAGAHEQYF
TRBV3-1	TRBJ2-1	TRBD2	once	TGTGCCAGCAGCCAAATTGTAGGACTAGCGGGGGGGCGGAATGAGCAGTTCTTC	CASSQIVGLAGGRNEQFF
TRBV29-1	TRBJ1-1	TRBD1	-	TGCAGCGCGGGTTGGCGTACAGGGGGATCTGAAGCTTTCTTT	CSAGWRTGGSEAFF
TRBV10-3	TRBJ2-1	TRBD2	many	TGTGCCATCAGTGAGTCTACGGGACTAGCGATCAATGAGCAGTTCTTC	CAISESTGLAINEQFF
TRBV20-1	TRBJ1-2	-	few	TGCAGTGCTAGAGATATGGGGGGTGGCTACACCTTC	CSARDMGGGYTF
TRBV7-2	TRBJ2-7	TRBD2	many	TGTGCCAGCAGCTTAGTAGGCCTAGCGGGGGGTTCCTACGAGCAGTACTTC	CASSLVGLAGGSYEQYF
TRBV2	TRBJ2-7	-	few	TGTGCCAGCAGTGAATCGGTCGAGCAGTACTTC	CASSESVEQYF
TRBV20-1	TRBJ2-1	-	-	TGCAGTGCTAGAGATGGGGGGCGTGAGCAGTTCTTC	CSARDGGREQFF
TRBV12-3/TRBV12-4	TRBJ2-7	TRBD2	once	TGTGCCAGCAGTTTGGGACTAGTCTCCTACAATGAGCAGTACTTC	CASSLGLVSYNEQYF